The TCR beta chain under discussion was sequenced for a study of cytotoxic CD8 clonotypes in ibrutinib-treated CLL. The overall study: With a range of 6 to 36, the median treatment time before response samples were taken was roughly 12 months.

The V end lost 0 bases, the J end lost 2 bases, and 1 base lay between the germline ends. The CDR3 has 12 amino acids. Germline CDR1 SGHNT, CDR2 YYREEE (reference sequence). Details on this clone: Other DNA sequences in the same sample also yield this CDR3.

Target depth was 1 in 200,000 to 1 in 1 million T cells, about 10x per clonotype. Profiling relied on immunoSEQ multiplex PCR, and the TCRdb table lists in-frame clones only, not all of them. The sample lists approximately 200,000 clones, 55% to 85% seen once, with around an eighth in the top ten. The genes are TRBV5-4 and TRBJ2-3; no definite D call. The sequence derives from a human donor with chronic lymphocytic leukemia. The sequenced sample was PBMCs, obtained after 24 months of ibrutinib treatment. The DNA of the CDR3 is TGTGCCAGCAGCTTGGACACAGATACGCAGTATTTT. Its protein product is CASSLDTDTQYF.